This entry lists 3 T cell receptor beta chains sequenced from one sample in a study of shared clonotypes between healthy human individuals. Profiling relied on immunoSEQ multiplex PCR, and the TCRdb table lists in-frame clones only, not all of them. Of about 1,900,000 clones listed, approximately 94% are singletons. CD8 cells classed as naive were CD45RO-negative and positively selected for CCR7, excluding terminally differentiated effector memory CD45RA+ cells. The specimen sequenced was naive CD8+ T cells sorted from blood. Source of these receptors: a man between 18 and 35 years old in good health.

J is TRBJ1-2 and V is TRBV6-5; TRBD1 aligns across 11 bases. CDR3 length equals 13 residues. V lost 6 bases to trimming and J lost 10 bases; unmatched junction nucleotides: 7. The germline CDR1 and CDR2 sequences are MNHEY and SVGAGI. The CDR3 DNA reads TGTGCCAGCAGCTATGGACAGGGGGCCTTCTACACCTTC. Amino acid sequence: CASSYGQGAFYTF.

This clone has just one count. The chain carries TRBV10-2 and TRBJ2-3; 9 nucleotides agree with TRBD2. The CDR3 spans 13 residues. The germline V gene encodes CDR1 WSHSY and CDR2 SAAADI. V shed 4 bases, J shed 6 bases, and the junction held 2 bases outside the gene matches. The CDR3, as DNA: TGCGCCAGCAGTGGGACTAGCGTTGATACGCAGTATTTT. Translated, it gives CASSGTSVDTQYF.

This chain links TRBV6-1 with TRBJ1-2, with a tentative D call TRBD1 (6 bases). Germline V gives CDR1 MNHNS, CDR2 SASEGT. The CDR3 consists of 14 residues. V shed 11 bases and J shed 7 bases, with 23 bases lying between them. The CDR3, as DNA: TGTGCCTCAGCAGTGTATGACAGGATGAGTGGCTACACCTTC. Protein product: CASAVYDRMSGYTF.